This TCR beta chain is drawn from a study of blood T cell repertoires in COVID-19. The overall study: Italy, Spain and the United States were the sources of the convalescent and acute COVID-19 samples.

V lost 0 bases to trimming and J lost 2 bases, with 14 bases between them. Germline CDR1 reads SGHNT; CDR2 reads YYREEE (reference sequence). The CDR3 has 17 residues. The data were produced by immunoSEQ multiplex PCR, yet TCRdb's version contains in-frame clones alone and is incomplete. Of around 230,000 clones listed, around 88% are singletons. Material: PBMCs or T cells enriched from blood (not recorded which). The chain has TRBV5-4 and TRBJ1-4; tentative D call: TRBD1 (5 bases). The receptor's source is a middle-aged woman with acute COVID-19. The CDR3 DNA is TGTGCCAGCAGCTTGGTTCGGACGGGGGAGACTAATGAAAAACTGTTTTTT. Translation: CASSLVRTGETNEKLFF.